Reported below is one T cell receptor (beta chain). In the original processing: For nucleated cells, counts were estimated from reference gene primer amplification. Only in-frame clones appear in the TCRdb table, and some are missing; sequencing was by immunoSEQ multiplex PCR. V, J and clone size are those of that table, while D and trimming were read from the DNA. The sample gives about 13,000 clones, approximately 86% of which show up once; approximately 50% is in the top ten. The CDR3 consists of 17 residues. Germline loops: CDR1 MNHEY, CDR2 SVGEGT. V trimming: 0 bases; J trimming: 3 bases; junction bases outside the gene matches: 7. This entry comes from a study of blood T cell repertoires in COVID-19. Study-wide background: Samples came from the United States, Italy and Spain, spanning acute and convalescent COVID-19. The analysed material was cDNA or gDNA that came from T cells, B-cell-depleted T cells, or PBMCs.

This TCR came from an elderly man with acute or convalescent COVID-19. The chain couples TRBV6-2 or TRBV6-3 to TRBJ2-1, with 8 nucleotides matching TRBD2. Sequencing was carried out using peripheral blood. The CDR3 DNA reads TGTGCCAGCAGTTACTCCCCTACGGGAGGGATCTACAATGAGCAGTTCTTC. Encoded protein: CASSYSPTGGIYNEQFF.